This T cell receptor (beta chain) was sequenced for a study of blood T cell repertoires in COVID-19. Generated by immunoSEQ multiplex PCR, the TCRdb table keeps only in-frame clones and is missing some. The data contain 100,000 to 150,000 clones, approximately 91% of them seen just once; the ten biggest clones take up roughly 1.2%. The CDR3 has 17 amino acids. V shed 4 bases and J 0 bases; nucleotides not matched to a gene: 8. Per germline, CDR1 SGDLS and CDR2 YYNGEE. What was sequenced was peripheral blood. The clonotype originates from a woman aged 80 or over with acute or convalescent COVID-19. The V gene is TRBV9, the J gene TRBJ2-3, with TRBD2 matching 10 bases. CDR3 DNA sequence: TGTGCCAGCAGCTCAACAAGCGGGGGGGCTAGCACAGATACGCAGTATTTT. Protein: CASSSTSGGASTDTQYF.